Listed here are 28 T cell receptor beta chains from one sample, sequenced in a study of cytomegalovirus exposure and HLA in healthy donors. Clones were sequenced by immunoSEQ multiplex PCR, and TCRdb holds only the in-frame ones, with some missing. The sample lists 60,000 to 70,000 clones; 92% were seen once. The sequenced sample was PBMCs. The receptors originated from a man aged 18 to 30 in good health and CMV-seropositive.

CDR3 nucleotide sequence: TGTGCCAGCACCCGGGACAGGGGTTCCTACGAGCAGTACTTC. It yields the protein CASTRDRGSYEQYF. V usage is TRBV7-8 and J usage is TRBJ2-7; 10 nucleotides line up with TRBD1. The junction had 4 bases not matched to a gene; V was cut back by 7 bases and J by 1 base. The CDR3 length is 14 residues. CDR1 is SGHVS, CDR2 FQNEAQ, per germline. Filled out from reference TRBV7-8 and TRBJ2-7, the complete variable domain reads GAGVSQSPRYKVAKRGQDVALRCDPISGHVSLFWYQQALGQGPEFLTYFQNEAQLDKSGLPSDRFFAERPEGSVSTLKIQRTQQEDSAVYLCASTRDRGSYEQYFGPGTRLTVT.

The genes are TRBV19 and TRBJ2-1, with TRBD2 matching 9 bases. The germline V gene encodes CDR1 LNHDA and CDR2 SQIVND (reference sequence). This CDR3 comprises 16 residues. With V trimmed by 1 base and J by 3 bases, 4 bases remained unmatched. Here the CDR3 DNA reads TGTGCCAGTAGTATAGTGGGTAGCGGGAGCTACAATGAGCAGTTCTTC. Its translation is CASSIVGSGSYNEQFF.

The chain links TRBV7-3 to TRBJ2-7, with 7 bases matching TRBD2. Trimming removed 4 bases from V and 6 bases from J; junction bases left unmatched: 9. The CDR3 loop spans 14 amino acids. In germline, CDR1 is SGHTA, CDR2 FQGTGA. CDR3 region: CASSSTSMGSEQYF. In DNA form, the CDR3 reads TGTGCCAGCAGCTCGACTAGCATGGGGAGCGAGCAGTACTTC.

This clone was detected only once. The CDR3 spells CASSQSLGAEAFF. DNA for the CDR3: TGCGCCAGCAGCCAATCGCTAGGCGCTGAAGCTTTCTTT. The chain links TRBV4-1 to TRBJ1-1; D not certain. Trimming shortened V by 2 bases and J by 6 bases, and 10 bases separated the two germline ends. Germline lookup yields CDR1 MGHRA and CDR2 YSYEKL. The CDR3 spans 13 residues.

This chain joins TRBV11-2 and TRBJ2-1, with 7 positions matching TRBD2. This CDR3 is built from 15 residues. Trimming took 6 bases from V and 6 from J; bases not matched to a gene: 11. Germline V lookup: CDR1 SGHAT, CDR2 FQNNGV. CDR3 amino acids: CASRRSGMFFNEQFF. The CDR3 region has the DNA TGTGCCAGCAGGCGAAGCGGGATGTTCTTCAATGAGCAGTTCTTC.

This clone occurred a few times. The rearrangement links TRBV2 to TRBJ2-7; 8 bases match TRBD1. V was clipped by 7 bases and J by 3 bases; unmatched bases: 2. CDR3 length: 12 amino acids. Germline V gene data show CDR1 as SNHLY and CDR2 as FYNNEI. The CDR3 DNA sequence: TGTGCCAGCACAGGGGGCGTCTACGAGCAGTACTTC. Protein sequence: CASTGGVYEQYF.

The CDR3 is CASSLSRGNYGYTF. In nucleotides, the CDR3 is TGTGCCAGCAGTTTATCGAGGGGGAACTATGGCTACACCTTC. The rearrangement links TRBV27 to TRBJ1-2; tentative D call: TRBD1 (6 bases). CDR1 MNHEY and CDR2 SMNVEV come from the germline V gene (reference sequence). This CDR3 has 14 residues. Trimming left V 0 bases short and J 2 bases short, with 7 bases between.

The rearrangement uses TRBV5-1 and TRBJ2-7; the match to TRBD1 covers 8 bases. From germline, CDR1 is SGHRS and CDR2 YFSETQ. The CDR3 consists of 15 residues. J lost 5 bases, V lost 4 bases, and 11 bases had no gene match. The DNA of the CDR3 is TGCGCCAGCAGCCTAGGACAGGGAATTCTTAACGAGCAGTACTTC. Protein product: CASSLGQGILNEQYF.

Worth noting for this clone: The junction and the germline gene differ at one end; a read error may be behind it. The chain links TRBV7-7 to TRBJ2-1; 7 bases are shared with TRBD2. The CDR3 runs 13 residues. The germline V gene encodes CDR1 SSHAT and CDR2 FNYEAQ (reference sequence). CDR3 nucleotide sequence: TGTGCTAGCAGCCCTGGGAGGGGCAATGAGCAGTTCTTC. Amino acid sequence: CASSPGRGNEQFF. Combining the CDR3 with reference TRBV7-7 and TRBJ2-1 gives the whole variable domain GAGVSQSPRYKVTKRGQDVTLRCDPISSHATLYWYQQALGQGPEFLTYFNYEAQPDKSGLPSDRFSAERPEGSISTLTIQRTEQRDSAMYRCASSPGRGNEQFFGPGTRLTVL.

CDR3 coding DNA: TGTGCCAGCAGCGTAGCAGGGGCAAGCAATCAGCCCCAGCATTTT. Its protein is CASSVAGASNQPQHF. The chain couples TRBV9 to TRBJ1-5; D may be TRBD1 (6 bases). The CDR3 length is 15 residues. CDR1 and CDR2 from the germline V gene are SGDLS and YYNGEE. Trimming pared 0 bases from V and 1 base from J, leaving 8 bases between.

V usage is TRBV2 and J usage is TRBJ2-7, with TRBD2 matching 13 bases. Germline V gene lookup returns CDR1 SNHLY and CDR2 FYNNEI. Trimming took 6 bases from V and 6 from J; bases not matched to a gene: 8. The CDR3 runs to 15 residues. The CDR3 coding sequence is TGTGCCAGCAGGGAAACTAGCGGGAGGGCCATCGAGCAGTACTTC. Translating gives CASRETSGRAIEQYF.

This rearrangement joins TRBV28 to TRBJ2-7, with a possible D match to TRBD1 (5 bases). The V gene's germline CDR1 is MDHEN and CDR2 SYDVKM. This CDR3 spans 16 amino acids. The V end lost 6 bases, the J end lost 0 bases, and 18 bases lay between the germline ends. The CDR3 spells CASSPGAGYTSYEQYF. The CDR3, as DNA: TGTGCCAGCAGCCCTGGGGCAGGGTACACCTCCTACGAGCAGTACTTC.

Turning to this clone: One junction end does not reproduce the germline sequence, and a read error may be involved. The chain employs TRBV28 and TRBJ2-7, with 8 bases fitting TRBD2. Looked up from germline, CDR1 is MDHEN and CDR2 is SYDVKM. The CDR3 is 15 amino acids. CDR3 nucleotides: TGTGCCAGCAGCTTATTTAGCGGGACCAGCTACGAGCAGTACTTC. Protein: CASSLFSGTSYEQYF.

The rearrangement joins TRBV2 to TRBJ1-1; TRBD1 might be the D (5 bases). The CDR3 is made up of 13 amino acids. Looked up from germline, CDR1 is SNHLY and CDR2 is FYNNEI. Trimming shortened V by 8 bases and J by 5 bases, and 15 bases separated the two germline ends. The CDR3 region is CASGPREGTEAFF. DNA of the CDR3: TGTGCCAGCGGCCCTAGGGAGGGGACTGAAGCTTTCTTT.

The chain employs TRBV6-6 and TRBJ2-7; perhaps TRBD2 as D (6 bases). V was pared by 2 bases and J by 7 bases, with 15 bases between. CDR3 length equals 14 residues. The germline gives CDR1 MNHNY, CDR2 SVGAGI (reference sequence). The CDR3 region is CASSYAPEGLEQYF. The DNA of the CDR3 is TGTGCCAGCAGTTACGCACCGGAGGGGTTAGAGCAGTACTTC.

This clone was detected once. V gene TRBV18 combines with J gene TRBJ2-7, with D tentatively TRBD1 (5 bases). V was shortened by 4 bases and J by 7 bases, with 14 bases between the two germline ends. Germline values: CDR1 KGHSH, CDR2 LQKENI. This CDR3 is 13 amino acids long. CDR3 sequence (DNA): TGTGCCAGCTCACAGGGGTCTGGGGTGGAGCAGTACTTC. Protein sequence: CASSQGSGVEQYF. The entire variable domain, with the rest obtained from reference TRBV18 and TRBJ2-7, is as follows: NAGVMQNPRHLVRRRGQEARLRCSPMKGHSHVYWYRQLPEEGLKFMVYLQKENIIDESGMPKERFSAEFPKEGPSILRIQQVVRGDSAAYFCASSQGSGVEQYFGPGTRLTVT.

This chain uses TRBV27 with TRBJ2-1; TRBD2 aligns across 7 bases. Germline V gives CDR1 MNHEY, CDR2 SMNVEV (reference sequence). The length of the CDR3 is 14 residues. Trimming took 7 bases from V and 6 from J; bases not matched to a gene: 9. In nucleotides, the CDR3 is TGTGCCAGCAAACCGGGACTACCTAGCAATGAGCAGTTCTTC. It yields the protein CASKPGLPSNEQFF.

This rearrangement joins TRBV30 to TRBJ2-1, with D perhaps matching TRBD2 (5 bases). Germline CDR1 reads GTSNPN; CDR2 reads SVGIG (reference sequence). The CDR3 totals 12 residues. The V end lost 2 bases, the J end lost 9 bases, and 11 bases lay between the germline ends. CDR3 nucleotide sequence: TGTGCCTGGAGTCTGACTAAAGGTGAGCAGTTCTTC. Translating gives CAWSLTKGEQFF.

The sample holds one count of this clone. This CDR3 is CASRDRSSYEQYF. The CDR3 bases are TGTGCCAGCAGGGACAGGTCCTCCTACGAGCAGTACTTC. The chain has TRBV25-1 and TRBJ2-7; 7 bases align to TRBD1. Germline V gives CDR1 MGHDK, CDR2 SYGVNS. This CDR3 region has 13 residues. J lost 0 bases, V lost 6 bases, and 2 bases had no gene match.

This chain uses TRBV11-2 with TRBJ1-5; TRBD1 matches at 8 bases. Germline V CDR1 and CDR2: SGHAT, FQNNGV. The CDR3 loop spans 16 amino acids. The V and J ends lost 3 bases and 0 bases, in that order; junction bases with no gene match: 4. CDR3 sequence reads: CASSLGQAYSNQPQHF. Written as DNA, the CDR3 is TGTGCCAGCAGCTTGGGACAGGCCTATAGCAATCAGCCCCAGCATTTT.

The chain is built from TRBV5-1 and TRBJ2-7; the match to TRBD1 covers 8 bases. This CDR3 contains 17 residues. Germline assignment: CDR1 SGHRS and CDR2 YFSETQ. Trimming took 4 bases from V and 0 from J; bases not matched to a gene: 12. The CDR3 region is CASSARPRTGSSYEQYF. The DNA of the CDR3 is TGCGCCAGCAGCGCGAGACCGCGGACAGGGAGCTCCTACGAGCAGTACTTC.

The J gene is TRBJ1-3, the V gene TRBV5-4; D gene uncertain. Trimming cost V 4 bases and J 0 bases, with 8 bases left between them. CDR3 length equals 14 residues. The germline V gene has CDR1 SGHNT and CDR2 YYREEE (reference sequence). The CDR3 loop is CASSPYSSGNTIYF. Here the CDR3 DNA reads TGTGCCAGCAGCCCCTACAGCTCTGGAAACACCATATATTTT.

The gene calls are TRBV27 and TRBJ1-2; TRBD1 aligns across 8 bases. The length of the CDR3 is 13 residues. V shed 5 bases, J shed 6 bases, and the junction held 5 bases outside the gene matches. Germline loops: CDR1 MNHEY, CDR2 SMNVEV (reference sequence). This CDR3 reads CASSPGQGNGYTF. The CDR3 DNA is TGTGCCAGCAGTCCCGGACAGGGAAATGGCTACACCTTC.

The chain couples TRBV15 to TRBJ2-1; 8 nucleotides align to TRBD2. V lost 1 base and J lost 5; bases outside the gene matches: 13. CDR1 and CDR2 (germline): LNHNV, YYDKDF (reference sequence). CDR3 length: 18 amino acids. The CDR3 here is CATSRVGIAGNLNNEQFF. Written as DNA, the CDR3 is TGTGCCACCAGCAGAGTCGGAATAGCGGGAAACCTTAACAATGAGCAGTTCTTC. The complete variable domain, with remaining parts taken from reference TRBV15 and TRBJ2-1, reads DAMVIQNPRYQVTQFGKPVTLSCSQTLNHNVMYWYQQKSSQAPKLLFHYYDKDFNNEADTPDNFQSRRPNTSFCFLDIRSPGLGDTAMYLCATSRVGIAGNLNNEQFFGPGTRLTVL.

The V call is TRBV30, the J call TRBJ1-3, with D maybe TRBD1 (6 bases). The CDR3 contains 15 residues. CDR1 is GTSNPN and CDR2 is SVGIG in the germline V gene (reference sequence). Trimming removed 1 base from V and 1 base from J, with 11 bases in between. CDR3 sequence reads: CAWSGMGASGNTIYF. The CDR3 DNA is TGTGCCTGGAGTGGGATGGGGGCTTCTGGAAACACCATATATTTT. The complete variable domain, with remaining parts taken from reference TRBV30 and TRBJ1-3, reads SQTIHQWPATLVQPVGSPLSLECTVEGTSNPNLYWYRQAAGRGLQLLFYSVGIGQISSEVPQNLSASRPQDRQFILSSKKLLLSDSGFYLCAWSGMGASGNTIYFGEGSWLTVV.

The chain carries TRBV4-1 and TRBJ2-2; no reliable D call. V lost 2 bases to trimming and J lost 0 bases, with 13 bases between them. CDR1 and CDR2 (germline): MGHRA, YSYEKL. The CDR3 length is 17 residues. The CDR3 reads CASSQTRELTNTGELFF. CDR3 DNA sequence: TGCGCCAGCAGCCAAACTCGCGAACTGACGAACACCGGGGAGCTGTTTTTT.

The V gene is TRBV30, the J gene TRBJ2-3, with 8 bases aligning to TRBD2. V was clipped by 5 bases and J by 2 bases; unmatched bases: 9. The germline gives CDR1 GTSNPN, CDR2 SVGIG (reference sequence). The CDR3 is 15 amino acids. The CDR3 nucleotides read TGTGCCTGGTCACGCGGGACTAGTAACACAGATACGCAGTATTTT. Translation gives CAWSRGTSNTDTQYF.

This clone was seen only once. The V gene is TRBV9, the J gene TRBJ2-7; D perhaps matches TRBD1 (5 bases). CDR1 is SGDLS, CDR2 YYNGEE, per germline. V was shortened by 3 bases and J by 6 bases, with 19 bases between the two germline ends. The CDR3 loop spans 15 amino acids. The CDR3 loop reads CASSDRAGPFGEQYF. DNA of the CDR3: TGTGCCAGCAGCGACCGGGCAGGGCCCTTCGGCGAGCAGTACTTC.